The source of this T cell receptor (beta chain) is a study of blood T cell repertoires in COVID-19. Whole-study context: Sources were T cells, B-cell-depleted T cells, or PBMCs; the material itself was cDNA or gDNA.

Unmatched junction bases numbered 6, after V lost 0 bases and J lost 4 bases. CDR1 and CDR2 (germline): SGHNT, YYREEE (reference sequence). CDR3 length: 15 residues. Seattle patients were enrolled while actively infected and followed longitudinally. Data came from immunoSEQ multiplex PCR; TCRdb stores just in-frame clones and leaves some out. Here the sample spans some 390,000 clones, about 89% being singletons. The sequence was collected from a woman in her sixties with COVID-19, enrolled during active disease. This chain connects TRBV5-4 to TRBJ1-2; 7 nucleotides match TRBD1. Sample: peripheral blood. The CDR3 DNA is TGTGCCAGCAGCTTGGGGGGACAGACCTTCTATGGCTACACCTTC. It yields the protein CASSLGGQTFYGYTF. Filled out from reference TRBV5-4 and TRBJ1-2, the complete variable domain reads ETGVTQSPTHLIKTRGQQVTLRCSSQSGHNTVSWYQQALGQGPQFIFQYYREEENGRGNFPPRFSGLQFPNYSSELNVNALELDDSALYLCASSLGGQTFYGYTFGSGTRLTVV.